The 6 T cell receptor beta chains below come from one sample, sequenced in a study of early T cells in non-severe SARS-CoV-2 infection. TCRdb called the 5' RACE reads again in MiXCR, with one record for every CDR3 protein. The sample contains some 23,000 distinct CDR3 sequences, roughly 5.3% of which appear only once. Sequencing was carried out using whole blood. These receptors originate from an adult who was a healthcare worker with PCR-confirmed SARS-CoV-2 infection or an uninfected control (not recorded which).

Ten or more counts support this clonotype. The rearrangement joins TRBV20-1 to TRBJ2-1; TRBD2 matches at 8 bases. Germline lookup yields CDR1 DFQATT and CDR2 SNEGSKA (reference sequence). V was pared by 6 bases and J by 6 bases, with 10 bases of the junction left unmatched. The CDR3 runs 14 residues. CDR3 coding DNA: TGCAGTGCCTCCGGGACTAGTCTCTTCAATGAGCAGTTCTTC. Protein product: CSASGTSLFNEQFF.

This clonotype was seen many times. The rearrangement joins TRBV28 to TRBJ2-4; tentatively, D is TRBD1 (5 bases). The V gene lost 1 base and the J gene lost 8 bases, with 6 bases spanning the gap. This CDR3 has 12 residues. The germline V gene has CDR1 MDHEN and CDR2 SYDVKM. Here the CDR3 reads CASSLSQDIQYF. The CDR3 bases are TGTGCCAGCAGTTTATCACAGGACATTCAGTACTTC.

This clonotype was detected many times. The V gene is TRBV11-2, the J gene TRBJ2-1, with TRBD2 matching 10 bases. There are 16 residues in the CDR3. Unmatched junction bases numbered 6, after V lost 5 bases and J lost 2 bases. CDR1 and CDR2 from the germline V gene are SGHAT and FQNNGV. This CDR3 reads CASSPPGLAAYNEQFF. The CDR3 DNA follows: TGTGCCAGCAGCCCTCCTGGACTAGCGGCCTACAATGAGCAGTTCTTC.

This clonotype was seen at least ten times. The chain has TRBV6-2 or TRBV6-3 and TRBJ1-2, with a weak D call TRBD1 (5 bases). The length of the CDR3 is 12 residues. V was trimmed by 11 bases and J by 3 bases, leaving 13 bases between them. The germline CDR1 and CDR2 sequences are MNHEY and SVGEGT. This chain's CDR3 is CARIGGDYGYTF. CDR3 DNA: TGTGCCCGTATTGGAGGGGACTATGGCTACACCTTC.

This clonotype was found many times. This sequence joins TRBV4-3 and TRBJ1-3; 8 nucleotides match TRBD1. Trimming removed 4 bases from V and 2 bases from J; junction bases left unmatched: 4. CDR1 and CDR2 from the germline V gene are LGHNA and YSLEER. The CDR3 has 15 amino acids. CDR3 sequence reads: CASSPTQGAGNTIYF. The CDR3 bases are TGCGCCAGCAGCCCGACACAGGGGGCTGGAAACACCATATATTTT.

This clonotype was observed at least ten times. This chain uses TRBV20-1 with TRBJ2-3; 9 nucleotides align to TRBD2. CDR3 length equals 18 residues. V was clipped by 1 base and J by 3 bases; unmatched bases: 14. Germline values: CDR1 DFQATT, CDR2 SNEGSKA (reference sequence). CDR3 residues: CSARGLAGRGSLTDTQYF. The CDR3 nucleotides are TGCAGTGCTAGAGGCCTAGCGGGACGAGGGAGTCTTACAGATACGCAGTATTTT.